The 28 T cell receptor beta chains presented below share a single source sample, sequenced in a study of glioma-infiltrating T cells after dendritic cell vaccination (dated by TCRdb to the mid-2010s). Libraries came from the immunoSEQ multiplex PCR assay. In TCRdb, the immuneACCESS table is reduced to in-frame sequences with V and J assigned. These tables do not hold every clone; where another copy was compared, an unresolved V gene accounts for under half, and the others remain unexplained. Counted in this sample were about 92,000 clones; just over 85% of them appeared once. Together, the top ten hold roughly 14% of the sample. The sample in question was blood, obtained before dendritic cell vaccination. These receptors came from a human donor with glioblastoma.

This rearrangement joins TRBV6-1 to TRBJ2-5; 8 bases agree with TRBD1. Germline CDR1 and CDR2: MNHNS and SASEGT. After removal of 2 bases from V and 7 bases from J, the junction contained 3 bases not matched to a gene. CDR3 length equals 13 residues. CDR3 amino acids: CASSEKGTGTQYF. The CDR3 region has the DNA TGTGCCAGCAGTGAAAAAGGGACAGGGACCCAGTACTTC.

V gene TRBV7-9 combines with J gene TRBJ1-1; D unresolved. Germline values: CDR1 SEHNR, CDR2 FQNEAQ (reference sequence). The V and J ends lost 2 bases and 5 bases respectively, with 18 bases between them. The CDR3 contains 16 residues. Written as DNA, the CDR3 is TGTGCCAGCAGCTTAATTCCGGGATTCCTCGTAACTGAAGCTTTCTTT. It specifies CASSLIPGFLVTEAFF.

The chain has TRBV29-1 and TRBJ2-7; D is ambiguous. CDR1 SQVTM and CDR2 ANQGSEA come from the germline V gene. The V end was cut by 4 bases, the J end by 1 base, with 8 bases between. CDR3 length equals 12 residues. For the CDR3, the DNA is TGCAGCGTTGGGCGGAATTCCTACGAGCAGTACTTC. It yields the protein CSVGRNSYEQYF.

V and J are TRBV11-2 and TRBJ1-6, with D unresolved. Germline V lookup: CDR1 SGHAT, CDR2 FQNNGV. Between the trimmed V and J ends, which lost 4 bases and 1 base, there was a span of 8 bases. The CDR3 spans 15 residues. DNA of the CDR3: TGTGCCAGCAGCTGGGGAGGGTCCTATAATTCACCCCTCCACTTT. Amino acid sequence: CASSWGGSYNSPLHF. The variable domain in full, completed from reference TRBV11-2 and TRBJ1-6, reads EAGVAQSPRYKIIEKRQSVAFWCNPISGHATLYWYQQILGQGPKLLIQFQNNGVVDDSQLPKDRFSAERLKGVDSTLKIQPAKLEDSAVYLCASSWGGSYNSPLHFGNGTRLTVT.

This CDR3 reads CASSPAGGGTYTQYF. Written as DNA, the CDR3 is TGTGCCAGCAGCCCTGCGGGGGGCGGAACCTATACGCAGTATTTT. The chain is built from TRBV27 and TRBJ2-3; the match to TRBD2 covers 8 bases. V was pared by 6 bases and J by 7 bases, with 12 bases of the junction left unmatched. The CDR3 covers 15 residues. CDR1 and CDR2 (germline): MNHEY, SMNVEV (reference sequence).

The CDR3 DNA follows: TGTGCCAGCAGGTTTACAGGGGGAAGTCAGCCCCAGCATTTT. Protein: CASRFTGGSQPQHF. This sequence joins TRBV27 and TRBJ1-5, with 8 bases identical to TRBD1. CDR3 length: 14 residues. V shed 6 bases, J shed 6 bases, and the junction held 7 bases outside the gene matches. Germline V gene lookup returns CDR1 MNHEY and CDR2 SMNVEV (reference sequence).

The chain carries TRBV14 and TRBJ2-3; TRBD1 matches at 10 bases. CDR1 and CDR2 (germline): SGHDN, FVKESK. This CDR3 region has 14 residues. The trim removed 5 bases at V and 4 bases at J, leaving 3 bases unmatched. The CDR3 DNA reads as TGTGCCAGCAGCTTGACAGGGGGCGCAGATACGCAGTATTTT. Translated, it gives CASSLTGGADTQYF.

CDR3 DNA sequence: TGTGCCAGCAGCTTAACGTACGGTTACTACAATGAGCAGTTCTTC. Translated: CASSLTYGYYNEQFF. This chain links TRBV7-2 with TRBJ2-1; D uncertain. This CDR3 region has 15 residues. The V end was cut by 2 bases, the J end by 3 bases, with 11 bases between. In germline, CDR1 is SGHTA, CDR2 FQGNSA.

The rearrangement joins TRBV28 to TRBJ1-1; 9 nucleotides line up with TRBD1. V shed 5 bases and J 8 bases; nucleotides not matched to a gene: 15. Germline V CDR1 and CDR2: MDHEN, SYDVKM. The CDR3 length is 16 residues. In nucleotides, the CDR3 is TGTGCCAGCAGTCAACCCCCGGGACAGGGCGTACCCGAAGCTTTCTTT. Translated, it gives CASSQPPGQGVPEAFF.

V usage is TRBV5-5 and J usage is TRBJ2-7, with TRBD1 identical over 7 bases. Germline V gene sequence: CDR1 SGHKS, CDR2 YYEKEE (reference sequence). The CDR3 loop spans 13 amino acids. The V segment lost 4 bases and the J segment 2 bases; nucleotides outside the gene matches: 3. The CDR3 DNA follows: TGTGCCAGCAGCCGGACAGGAGCCTACGAGCAGTACTTC. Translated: CASSRTGAYEQYF.

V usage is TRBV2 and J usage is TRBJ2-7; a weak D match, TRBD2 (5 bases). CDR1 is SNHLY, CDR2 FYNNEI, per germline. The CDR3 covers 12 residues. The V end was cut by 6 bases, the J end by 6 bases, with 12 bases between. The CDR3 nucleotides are TGTGCCAGCAGCTGGCGGGCAGCCGAGCAGTACTTC. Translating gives CASSWRAAEQYF.

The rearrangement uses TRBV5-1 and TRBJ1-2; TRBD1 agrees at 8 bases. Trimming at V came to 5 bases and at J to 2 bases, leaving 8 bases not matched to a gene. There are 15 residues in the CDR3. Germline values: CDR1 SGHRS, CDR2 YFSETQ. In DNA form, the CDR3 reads TGCGCCAGCAGTTTTGACAGGGGTTCGAACTATGGCTACACCTTC. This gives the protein CASSFDRGSNYGYTF.

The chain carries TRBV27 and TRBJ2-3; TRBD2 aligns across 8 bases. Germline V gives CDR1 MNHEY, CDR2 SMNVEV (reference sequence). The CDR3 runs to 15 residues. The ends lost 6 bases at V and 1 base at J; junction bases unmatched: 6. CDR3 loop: CASSSRGGGTDTQYF. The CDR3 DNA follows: TGTGCCAGCAGCTCACGGGGGGGAGGCACAGATACGCAGTATTTT.

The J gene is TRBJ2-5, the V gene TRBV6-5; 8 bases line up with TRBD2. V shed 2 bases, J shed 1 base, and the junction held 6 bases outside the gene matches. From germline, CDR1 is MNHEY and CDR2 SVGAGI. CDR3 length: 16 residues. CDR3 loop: CASSYASRGAQETQYF. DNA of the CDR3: TGTGCCAGCAGTTACGCGTCGCGGGGGGCCCAAGAGACCCAGTACTTC.

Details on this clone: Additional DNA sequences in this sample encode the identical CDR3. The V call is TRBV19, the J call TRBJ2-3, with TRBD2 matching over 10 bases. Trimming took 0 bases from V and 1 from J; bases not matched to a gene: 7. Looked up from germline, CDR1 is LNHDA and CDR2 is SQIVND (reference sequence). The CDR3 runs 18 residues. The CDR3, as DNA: TGTGCCAGTAGTATAGATCCCCTAGCGGGAGCTCGCACAGATACGCAGTATTTT. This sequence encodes CASSIDPLAGARTDTQYF.

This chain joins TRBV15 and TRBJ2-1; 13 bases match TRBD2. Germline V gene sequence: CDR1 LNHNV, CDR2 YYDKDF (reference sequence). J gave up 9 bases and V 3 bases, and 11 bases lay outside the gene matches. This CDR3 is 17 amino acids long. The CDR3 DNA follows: TGTGCCACCAGCAGGGACCAACTAGCGGGGGGGTCAGGTGAGCAGTTCTTC. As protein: CATSRDQLAGGSGEQFF.

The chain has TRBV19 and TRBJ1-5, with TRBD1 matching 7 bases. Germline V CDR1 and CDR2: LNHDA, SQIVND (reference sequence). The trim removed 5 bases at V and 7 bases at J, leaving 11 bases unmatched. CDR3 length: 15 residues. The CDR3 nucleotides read TGTGCCAGTAGTTTACCTACAGGGGTATCCCAGCCCCAGCATTTT. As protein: CASSLPTGVSQPQHF.

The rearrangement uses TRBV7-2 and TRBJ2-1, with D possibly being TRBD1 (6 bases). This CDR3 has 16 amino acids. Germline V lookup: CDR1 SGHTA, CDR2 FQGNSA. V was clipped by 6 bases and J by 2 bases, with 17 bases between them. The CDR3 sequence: CASRDLQGPAYNEQFF. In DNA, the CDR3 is TGTGCCAGCAGAGATTTACAGGGACCCGCCTACAATGAGCAGTTCTTC.

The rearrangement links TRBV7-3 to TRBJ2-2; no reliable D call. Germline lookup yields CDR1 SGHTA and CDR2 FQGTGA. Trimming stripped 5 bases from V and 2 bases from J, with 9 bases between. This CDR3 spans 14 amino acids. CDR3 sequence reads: CASSPQINTGELFF. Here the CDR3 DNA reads TGTGCCAGCAGCCCCCAGATTAACACCGGGGAGCTGTTTTTT.

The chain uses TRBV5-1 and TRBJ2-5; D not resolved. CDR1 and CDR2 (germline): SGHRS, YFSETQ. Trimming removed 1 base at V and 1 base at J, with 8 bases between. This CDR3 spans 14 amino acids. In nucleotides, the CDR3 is TGCGCCAGCAGCTTGAGCGCAAGCCAAGAGACCCAGTACTTC. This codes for CASSLSASQETQYF.

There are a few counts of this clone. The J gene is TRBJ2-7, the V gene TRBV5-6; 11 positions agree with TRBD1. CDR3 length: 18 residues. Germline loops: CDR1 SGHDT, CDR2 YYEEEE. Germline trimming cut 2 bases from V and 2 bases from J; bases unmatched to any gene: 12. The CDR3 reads CASSFFSFGQGAPYEQYF. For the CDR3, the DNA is TGTGCCAGCAGCTTCTTCTCATTTGGACAGGGGGCTCCCTACGAGCAGTACTTC.

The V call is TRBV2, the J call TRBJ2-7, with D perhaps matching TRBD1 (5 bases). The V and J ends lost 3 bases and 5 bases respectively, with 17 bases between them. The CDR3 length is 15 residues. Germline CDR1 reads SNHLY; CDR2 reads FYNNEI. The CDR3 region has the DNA TGTGCCAGCAGTGATCCTGCCCAGGGTAACGACGAGCAGTACTTC. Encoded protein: CASSDPAQGNDEQYF.

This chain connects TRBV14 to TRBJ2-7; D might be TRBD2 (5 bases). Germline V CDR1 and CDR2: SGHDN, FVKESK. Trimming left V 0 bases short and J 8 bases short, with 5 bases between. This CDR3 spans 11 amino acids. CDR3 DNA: TGTGCCAGCAGCCAAGAGACTAAGCAGTACTTC. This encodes CASSQETKQYF.

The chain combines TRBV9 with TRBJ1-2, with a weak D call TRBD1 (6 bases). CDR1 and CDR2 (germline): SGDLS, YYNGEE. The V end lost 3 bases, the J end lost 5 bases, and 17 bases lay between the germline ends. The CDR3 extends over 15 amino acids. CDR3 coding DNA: TGTGCCAGCAGCGCGATGGGAGGGGGAGGTTATGGCTACACCTTC. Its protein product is CASSAMGGGGYGYTF. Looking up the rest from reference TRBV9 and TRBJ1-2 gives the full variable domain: DSGVTQTPKHLITATGQRVTLRCSPRSGDLSVYWYQQSLDQGLQFLIQYYNGEERAKGNILERFSAQQFPDLHSELNLSSLELGDSALYFCASSAMGGGGYGYTFGSGTRLTVV.

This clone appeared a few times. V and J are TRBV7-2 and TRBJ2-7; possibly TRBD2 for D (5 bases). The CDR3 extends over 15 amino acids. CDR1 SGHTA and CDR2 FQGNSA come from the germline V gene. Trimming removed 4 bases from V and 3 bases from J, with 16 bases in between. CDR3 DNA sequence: TGTGCCAGCAGCTACGCCCCACCTGAGGGCTACGAGCAGTACTTC. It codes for CASSYAPPEGYEQYF.

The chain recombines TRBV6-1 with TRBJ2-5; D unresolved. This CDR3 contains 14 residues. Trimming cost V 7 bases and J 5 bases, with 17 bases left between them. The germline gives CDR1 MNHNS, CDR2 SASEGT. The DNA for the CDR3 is TGTGCCAGCACTATAACCATCCCTCCGGAGACCCAGTACTTC. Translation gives CASTITIPPETQYF.

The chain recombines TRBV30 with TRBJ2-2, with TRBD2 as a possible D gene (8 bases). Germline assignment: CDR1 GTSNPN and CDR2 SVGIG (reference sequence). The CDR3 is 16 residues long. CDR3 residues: CASGGRGLSNTGELFF. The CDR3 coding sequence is TGTGCTTCGGGGGGGAGGGGGCTGTCGAACACCGGGGAGCTGTTTTTT.

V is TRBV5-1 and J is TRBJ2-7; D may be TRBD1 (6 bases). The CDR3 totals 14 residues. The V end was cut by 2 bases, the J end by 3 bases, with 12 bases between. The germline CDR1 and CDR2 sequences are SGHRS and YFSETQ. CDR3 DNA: TGCGCCAGCAGCTTTTCAGGGGCGAACTACGAGCAGTACTTC. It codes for CASSFSGANYEQYF.